These 22 T cell receptor beta chains were all obtained from the same sample, sequenced in a study of blood T cell repertoires in COVID-19. Generated by immunoSEQ multiplex PCR, the TCRdb table keeps only in-frame clones and is missing some. This table has 250,000 to 350,000 clones, 84% appearing once. Material for sequencing was peripheral blood. All receptors come from a human donor with COVID-19, enrolled during active disease. The donor label of this sample is uncertain.

The V gene is TRBV6-5, the J gene TRBJ1-1; weak D call: TRBD1 (6 bases). This CDR3 contains 14 residues. Looked up from germline, CDR1 is MNHEY and CDR2 is SVGAGI. V was shortened by 6 bases and J by 4 bases, with 15 bases between the two germline ends. CDR3 amino acids: CASSLDRRPTEAFF. CDR3 DNA sequence: TGTGCCAGCAGCCTGGACAGACGCCCCACTGAAGCTTTCTTT.

This chain links TRBV19 with TRBJ2-1; the D gene is possibly TRBD2 (5 bases). Trimming cost V 3 bases and J 6 bases, with 15 bases left between them. This CDR3 spans 15 amino acids. Germline V lookup: CDR1 LNHDA, CDR2 SQIVND (reference sequence). DNA of the CDR3: TGTGCCAGTAGTATGGGCGGTTGGAGGATCAATGAGCAGTTCTTC. Translated, it gives CASSMGGWRINEQFF.

The rearrangement uses TRBV28 and TRBJ2-5; TRBD2 matches 8 bases. V was pared by 4 bases and J by 4 bases, with 11 bases of the junction left unmatched. CDR3 length equals 16 residues. CDR1 is MDHEN and CDR2 is SYDVKM in the germline V gene. The CDR3 DNA reads TGTGCCAGCAGTTCCCTTCGAACGGGAGGGATAGAGACCCAGTACTTC. As protein: CASSSLRTGGIETQYF.

This chain links TRBV6-5 with TRBJ2-1; 7 bases map to TRBD2. There are 14 residues in the CDR3. Germline V CDR1 and CDR2: MNHEY, SVGAGI. J gave up 5 bases and V 8 bases, and 9 bases lay outside the gene matches. The CDR3 sequence is CASSRGGRDNEQFF. CDR3 nucleotides: TGTGCCAGCTCGCGGGGAGGGCGTGACAATGAGCAGTTCTTC.

The chain combines TRBV15 with TRBJ2-2, with TRBD1 identical over 9 bases. Germline CDR1 and CDR2: LNHNV and YYDKDF (reference sequence). The CDR3 has 14 residues. V shed 7 bases and J 8 bases; nucleotides not matched to a gene: 8. CDR3 coding DNA: TGTGCCACCACCGGGACAGGGATATCGGGGGAGCTGTTTTTT. Protein product: CATTGTGISGELFF.

The gene calls are TRBV7-2 and TRBJ1-1, with D hard to call. The CDR3 totals 13 residues. V was cut by 2 bases and J by 1 base, with 5 bases left in between. Germline CDR1 reads SGHTA; CDR2 reads FQGNSA. The chain's CDR3 is CASSLFGNTEAFF. The CDR3 DNA follows: TGTGCCAGCAGCTTATTCGGGAACACTGAAGCTTTCTTT.

The chain couples TRBV6-2 or TRBV6-3 to TRBJ1-4; TRBD1 matches 7 bases. Trimming at V came to 6 bases and at J to 3 bases, leaving 4 bases not matched to a gene. Germline V gene data show CDR1 as MNHEY and CDR2 as SVGEGT. The CDR3 is made up of 14 amino acids. CDR3 in DNA: TGTGCCAGCAGCCCGGGACAGCCTAATGAAAAACTGTTTTTT. The encoded protein is CASSPGQPNEKLFF.

This clone was detected only once. The rearrangement links TRBV15 to TRBJ2-7; tentative D call: TRBD2 (7 bases). There are 16 residues in the CDR3. V was clipped by 0 bases and J by 3 bases, with 15 bases between them. Germline values: CDR1 LNHNV, CDR2 YYDKDF (reference sequence). In DNA, the CDR3 is TGTGCCACCAGCAGAGAGTTTGGGGGCGGGGGCTACGAGCAGTACTTC. Amino acid sequence: CATSREFGGGGYEQYF.

The CDR3 is CASSQEGARRYEQYF. CDR3 sequence (DNA): TGTGCCAGCAGCCAAGAGGGGGCTCGCCGCTACGAGCAGTACTTC. The chain uses TRBV3-1 (or the pseudogene TRBV3-2) and TRBJ2-7; possibly TRBD1 for D (6 bases). This CDR3 has 15 amino acids. Trimming left V 0 bases short and J 3 bases short, with 12 bases between. Germline V gives CDR1 LGHDT, CDR2 YNNKEL (reference sequence).

The V and J genes are TRBV7-3 and TRBJ2-4; TRBD2 might be the D (7 bases). CDR3 length: 15 amino acids. CDR1 is SGHTA, CDR2 FQGTGA, per germline. Trimming shortened V by 4 bases and J by 6 bases, and 16 bases separated the two germline ends. The CDR3 DNA reads as TGTGCCAGCAGCTCCGTGGCGGGGGCAGGAAACATTCAGTACTTC. It translates to CASSSVAGAGNIQYF. The variable domain in full, with the rest retrieved from reference TRBV7-3 and TRBJ2-4, is GAGVSQTPSNKVTEKGKYVELRCDPISGHTALYWYRQSLGQGPEFLIYFQGTGAADDSGLPNDRFFAVRPEGSVSTLKIQRTERGDSAVYLCASSSVAGAGNIQYFGAGTRLSVL.

This clone occurred a few times. This sample also contains other DNA sequences that code for the same CDR3. The chain combines TRBV2 with TRBJ2-1; D is uncertain. The CDR3 runs to 12 residues. Germline loops: CDR1 SNHLY, CDR2 FYNNEI. The V gene lost 4 bases and the J gene lost 6 bases, with 7 bases spanning the gap. The DNA for the CDR3 is TGTGCCAGCAGTGGGCAGTTCAATGAGCAGTTCTTC. Amino acid sequence: CASSGQFNEQFF.

This clone was picked up a small number of times. The chain recombines TRBV18 with TRBJ2-1, with D possibly matching TRBD1 (6 bases). The germline V gene has CDR1 KGHSH and CDR2 LQKENI. The CDR3 runs to 11 residues. The V and J ends lost 4 bases and 8 bases respectively, with 6 bases between them. The DNA of the CDR3 is TGTGCCAGCTCACAGGGGGATGAGCAGTTCTTC. The encoded protein is CASSQGDEQFF.

The chain uses TRBV21-1 and TRBJ2-7; the table calls TRBD2, which could not be checked here. TRBV21-1 constitutes a pseudogene. CDR3 length equals 14 residues. CDR3 DNA sequence: TGTGCCAGCAGCAAATGCCCGACTAGCTGCGAGCAGTACTTC. This encodes CASSKCPTSCEQYF.

The chain employs TRBV18 and TRBJ1-4, with D possibly matching TRBD1 (5 bases). Deletions cut 0 bases from V and 7 bases from J, with 12 bases between. Germline assignment: CDR1 KGHSH and CDR2 LQKENI. The CDR3 covers 15 residues. DNA for the CDR3: TGTGCCAGCTCACCACCGACAGCCCTGGGTGAAAAACTGTTTTTT. Protein: CASSPPTALGEKLFF.

This chain connects TRBV28 to TRBJ1-1; 8 bases agree with TRBD1. Trimming took 8 bases from V and 1 from J; bases not matched to a gene: 9. Looked up from germline, CDR1 is MDHEN and CDR2 is SYDVKM. The CDR3 runs to 15 residues. This chain's CDR3 is CASDFGGTGNTEAFF. The CDR3 DNA sequence: TGTGCCAGCGACTTTGGGGGGACAGGGAACACTGAAGCTTTCTTT.

The V gene is TRBV9, the J gene TRBJ1-5, with a weak D call TRBD1 (5 bases). The CDR3 is 17 amino acids. V lost 3 bases and J 6 bases, leaving 22 bases between the germline ends. Germline CDR1 is SGDLS and CDR2 is YYNGEE. The CDR3 spells CASSAGWGGIAGQPQHF. CDR3 nucleotide sequence: TGTGCCAGCAGCGCAGGGTGGGGCGGGATTGCAGGTCAGCCCCAGCATTTT.

This chain connects TRBV4-1 to TRBJ2-3; 8 nucleotides line up with TRBD2. This CDR3 comprises 15 residues. With 5 bases clipped from V and 1 base from J, the junction kept 5 bases outside the gene matches. Per the germline V gene, CDR1 is MGHRA and CDR2 is YSYEKL. The CDR3 reads CASSAIAGRTDTQYF. CDR3 in DNA: TGCGCCAGCAGCGCGATAGCGGGACGCACAGATACGCAGTATTTT.

This clone was picked up a small number of times. The chain carries TRBV25-1 and TRBJ1-6; 7 bases agree with TRBD1. Germline lookup yields CDR1 MGHDK and CDR2 SYGVNS. The CDR3 covers 15 residues. J lost 5 bases, V lost 7 bases, and 8 bases had no gene match. The CDR3 DNA reads as TGTGCCAGCACAACTTCCGGGACAGATAATTCACCCCTCCACTTT. Its translation is CASTTSGTDNSPLHF. Looking up the rest from reference TRBV25-1 and TRBJ1-6 gives the full variable domain: EADIYQTPRYLVIGTGKKITLECSQTMGHDKMYWYQQDPGMELHLIHYSYGVNSTEKGDLSSESTVSRIRTEHFPLTLESARPSHTSQYLCASTTSGTDNSPLHFGNGTRLTVT.

The chain links TRBV3-1 (or the pseudogene TRBV3-2) to TRBJ1-2; D may be TRBD1 (5 bases). Germline values: CDR1 LGHDT, CDR2 YNNKEL (reference sequence). V lost 0 bases, J lost 4 bases, and 9 bases lay in between. The CDR3 is 14 amino acids. The chain's CDR3 is CASSQEGGSYGYTF. The CDR3 DNA reads TGTGCCAGCAGCCAAGAGGGGGGAAGCTATGGCTACACCTTC.

The V call is TRBV30, the J call TRBJ2-7; D possibly corresponds to TRBD1 (6 bases). The CDR3 is 13 residues long. The V end lost 3 bases, the J end lost 6 bases, and 15 bases lay between the germline ends. Germline V gene lookup returns CDR1 GTSNPN and CDR2 SVGIG (reference sequence). CDR3 sequence (DNA): TGTGCCTGGAGGGACAGCGGATCCGGCGAGCAGTACTTC. This sequence encodes CAWRDSGSGEQYF. The variable domain in full, completed from reference TRBV30 and TRBJ2-7, reads SQTIHQWPATLVQPVGSPLSLECTVEGTSNPNLYWYRQAAGRGLQLLFYSVGIGQISSEVPQNLSASRPQDRQFILSSKKLLLSDSGFYLCAWRDSGSGEQYFGPGTRLTVT.

The chain employs TRBV21-1 and TRBJ2-7; the D call TRBD2 from the table was never checked on the DNA. TRBV21-1 is recorded as a pseudogene. The length of the CDR3 is 14 residues. The CDR3 spells CASSNPPGSHEQYF. The CDR3 coding sequence is TGTGCCAGCAGCAACCCCCCCGGTTCCCACGAGCAGTACTTC.

The chain is built from TRBV7-3 and TRBJ1-1, with 8 nucleotides matching TRBD1. The CDR3 contains 13 residues. V was pared by 5 bases and J by 5 bases, with 4 bases of the junction left unmatched. CDR1 and CDR2 (germline): SGHTA, FQGTGA. The CDR3 loop is CASSARGRTEAFF. The CDR3 nucleotides are TGTGCCAGCAGCGCCAGGGGGCGGACTGAAGCTTTCTTT.